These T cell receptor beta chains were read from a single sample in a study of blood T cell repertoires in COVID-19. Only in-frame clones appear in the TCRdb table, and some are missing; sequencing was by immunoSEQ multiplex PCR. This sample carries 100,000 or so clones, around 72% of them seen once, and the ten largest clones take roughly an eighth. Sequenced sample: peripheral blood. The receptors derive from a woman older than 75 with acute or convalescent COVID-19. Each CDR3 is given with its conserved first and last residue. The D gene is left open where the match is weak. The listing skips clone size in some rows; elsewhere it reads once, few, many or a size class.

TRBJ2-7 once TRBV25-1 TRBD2 CASSARLGRGAYEQYF TGTGCCAGCAGTGCCAGATTAGGGCGGGGGGCCTACGAGCAGTACTTC
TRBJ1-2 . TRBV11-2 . CASSSLGGNRVYGYTF TGTGCCAGCAGCTCCCTAGGAGGCAATCGGGTCTATGGCTACACCTTC
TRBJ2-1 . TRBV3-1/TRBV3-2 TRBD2 CASSHWAGGDNEQFF TGTGCCAGCAGCCATTGGGCGGGGGGAGACAATGAGCAGTTCTTC
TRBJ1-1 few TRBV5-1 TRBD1 CASSLGTGLMNTEAFF TGCGCCAGCAGCTTGGGGACAGGATTGATGAACACTGAAGCTTTCTTT
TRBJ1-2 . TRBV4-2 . CASSQEGHDDYGYTF TGTGCCAGCAGCCAAGAGGGCCACGACGACTATGGCTACACCTTC
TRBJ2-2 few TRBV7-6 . CASSLAGPGELFF TGTGCCAGCAGCTTAGCTGGGCCCGGGGAGCTGTTTTTT
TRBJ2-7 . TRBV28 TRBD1 CASRRQGAREQYF TGTGCCAGCAGAAGGCAGGGGGCTAGAGAGCAGTACTTC
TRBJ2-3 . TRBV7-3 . CASCRGDSSTDTQYF TGTGCCAGCTGCAGGGGGGACTCCAGCACAGATACGCAGTATTTT
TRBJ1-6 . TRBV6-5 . CASSARGDSPLHF TGTGCCAGCTCCGCCAGGGGAGATTCACCCCTCCACTTT
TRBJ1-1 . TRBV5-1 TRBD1 CASSRDRGEEAFF TGCGCCAGCAGCCGGGACAGGGGGGAGGAAGCTTTCTTT
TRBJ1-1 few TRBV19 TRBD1 CASIREMGGQGALAEAFF TGTGCCAGTATCAGGGAAATGGGGGGACAGGGGGCATTGGCTGAAGCTTTCTTT
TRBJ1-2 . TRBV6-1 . CASSDERNFGGAGGYTF TGTGCCAGCAGTGACGAGCGGAATTTTGGAGGGGCAGGGGGCTACACCTTC
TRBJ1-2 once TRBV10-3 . CAISSLQGFGYTF TGTGCCATCAGCTCTTTGCAGGGGTTTGGCTACACCTTC
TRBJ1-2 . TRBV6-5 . CASSPEQGVNYGYTF TGTGCCAGCAGTCCTGAACAGGGAGTTAACTATGGCTACACCTTC
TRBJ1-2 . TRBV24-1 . CATSDGAWESLYGYTF TGTGCCACCAGTGATGGTGCCTGGGAGTCACTCTATGGCTACACCTTC
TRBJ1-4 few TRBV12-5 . CASGWQWEKLFF TGTGCTAGTGGTTGGCAGTGGGAAAAACTGTTTTTT
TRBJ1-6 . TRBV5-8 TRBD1 CASSLYLDRAASPLHF TGTGCCAGCAGCTTGTACCTGGACAGGGCGGCTTCACCCCTCCACTTT
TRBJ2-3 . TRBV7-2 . CASSLGWWGRTDTQYF TGTGCCAGCAGCTTAGGTTGGTGGGGCCGCACAGATACGCAGTATTTT
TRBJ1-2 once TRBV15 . CATSRDRTEYGCTF TGTGCCACCAGCAGAGATCGGACTGAGTATGGCTGCACCTTC
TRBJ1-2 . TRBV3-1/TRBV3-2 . CASSQDFDYGYTF TGTGCCAGCAGCCAAGATTTCGACTATGGCTACACCTTC